A single sample gave rise to the 13 T cell receptor beta chains below, sequenced in a study of blood T cell repertoires in COVID-19. Measured with immunoSEQ multiplex PCR; TCRdb has only the in-frame clones, and not every one. The data contain 100,000 to 150,000 clones, about 79% of them singletons. The sequencing sample was made of peripheral blood. These receptors were collected from a man between 35 and 55 years old with active or convalescent COVID-19.

The rearrangement uses TRBV4-3 and TRBJ1-1; 8 bases are shared with TRBD1. The germline V gene encodes CDR1 LGHNA and CDR2 YSLEER. V shed 3 bases and J 7 bases; nucleotides not matched to a gene: 7. This CDR3 has 14 residues. The CDR3, as DNA: TGCGCCAGCAGCCACCAAACAGGGGGAATTGAAGCTTTCTTT. Its translation: CASSHQTGGIEAFF.

This clone was found a few times. V is TRBV6-4 and J is TRBJ2-3, with D possibly being TRBD2 (6 bases). There are 15 residues in the CDR3. Per germline, CDR1 MRHNA and CDR2 SNTAGT. Trimming removed 5 bases from V and 4 bases from J, with 16 bases in between. The CDR3 loop reads CASSPGGPEADTQYF. CDR3 nucleotides: TGTGCCAGCAGTCCCGGAGGGCCCGAGGCAGATACGCAGTATTTT.

This chain joins TRBV29-1 and TRBJ2-1; TRBD2 agrees at 9 bases. The CDR3 has 16 amino acids. Germline V gene lookup returns CDR1 SQVTM and CDR2 ANQGSEA. J was trimmed by 7 bases and V by 4 bases; bases with no gene match: 14. For the CDR3, the DNA is TGCAGCGTTGGCTCTTGGGGGCGGGGGGGCGAAAATGAGCAGTTCTTC. This encodes CSVGSWGRGGENEQFF.

The DNA for the CDR3 is TGTGCCAGCAGCTCCCCCGGGACAATAGGAAACACCATATATTTT. Its translation: CASSSPGTIGNTIYF. This sequence joins TRBV7-9 and TRBJ1-3; the D gene is possibly TRBD1 (6 bases). Between the trimmed V and J ends, which lost 4 bases and 4 bases, there was a span of 14 bases. Germline V gene lookup returns CDR1 SEHNR and CDR2 FQNEAQ (reference sequence). The CDR3 is made up of 15 amino acids.

CDR3 DNA: TGTGCCAGCAGTTATCCGCGGGGGCCCGGTGAAAAACTGTTTTTT. Protein: CASSYPRGPGEKLFF. V is TRBV6-2 or TRBV6-3 and J is TRBJ1-4; D might be TRBD1 (6 bases). Per the germline V gene, CDR1 is MNHEY and CDR2 is SVGEGT. There are 15 residues in the CDR3. V was shortened by 3 bases and J by 7 bases, with 15 bases between the two germline ends.

This clone was observed a handful of times. V and J are TRBV14 and TRBJ1-2; TRBD1 matches at 7 bases. The CDR3 length is 15 residues. With 4 bases clipped from V and 8 bases from J, the junction kept 13 bases outside the gene matches. CDR1 and CDR2 (germline): SGHDN, FVKESK. The CDR3 sequence is CASSLYRGGVVGYTF. CDR3 DNA: TGTGCCAGCAGCCTATACAGGGGCGGGGTAGTCGGCTACACCTTC.

The chain couples TRBV19 to TRBJ1-3, with D uncertain. CDR1 LNHDA and CDR2 SQIVND come from the germline V gene (reference sequence). The CDR3 extends over 14 amino acids. V dropped 7 bases and J dropped 0 bases, with 10 bases sitting between them. Here the CDR3 reads CASTLGVSGNTIYF. CDR3 nucleotide sequence: TGTGCCAGTACCCTGGGCGTCTCTGGAAACACCATATATTTT.

The chain recombines TRBV7-2 with TRBJ2-1, with 8 bases that match TRBD2. This CDR3 is built from 15 residues. Germline CDR1 is SGHTA and CDR2 is FQGNSA. CDR3 nucleotides: TGTGCTCAGCGGTCGGACCCGGCGGGGGGCAATGAGCAGTTCTTC. Its protein is CAQRSDPAGGNEQFF.

This chain joins TRBV28 and TRBJ2-7; a possible D gene is TRBD2 (5 bases). CDR1 MDHEN and CDR2 SYDVKM come from the germline V gene. This CDR3 has 12 amino acids. Trimming took off 6 bases at V and 6 bases at J, with 12 bases between the two ends. The CDR3 is CASRPDEGEQYF. The CDR3 DNA reads TGTGCCAGCAGACCGGACGAGGGCGAGCAGTACTTC.

The J gene is TRBJ2-1, the V gene TRBV7-9; TRBD1 matches 7 bases. The CDR3 is 16 residues long. CDR1 SEHNR and CDR2 FQNEAQ come from the germline V gene (reference sequence). After removal of 6 bases from V and 1 base from J, the junction contained 9 bases not matched to a gene. CDR3 bases: TGTGCCAGCAGTAAGACAGGGCCCTCATCCTACAATGAGCAGTTCTTC. As protein: CASSKTGPSSYNEQFF.

The sample holds one count of this clone. This chain links TRBV12-3 or TRBV12-4 with TRBJ2-7, with 8 bases identical to TRBD1. CDR3 length: 13 residues. The CDR3 loop is CATDRGGSYEQYF. CDR3 nucleotide sequence: TGTGCTACCGACAGGGGTGGCTCCTACGAGCAGTACTTC.

The rearrangement uses TRBV4-1 and TRBJ1-4; 7 bases align to TRBD1. CDR1 is MGHRA, CDR2 YSYEKL, per germline. The CDR3 contains 17 residues. The trim removed 3 bases at V and 11 bases at J, leaving 18 bases unmatched. The CDR3 DNA follows: TGCGCCAGCAGCCAGGTTTTTTTGGAATCCGCAGGGGGGAAACTGTTTTTT. Residues: CASSQVFLESAGGKLFF.

The chain joins TRBV7-2 to TRBJ2-7, with 7 bases aligning to TRBD1. This CDR3 contains 16 residues. Germline CDR1 SGHTA, CDR2 FQGNSA. V lost 5 bases and J lost 2; bases outside the gene matches: 12. CDR3 in DNA: TGTGCCAGCAGCCCCCGAGGGACAGCCTTAACCTACGAGCAGTACTTC. Residues: CASSPRGTALTYEQYF.